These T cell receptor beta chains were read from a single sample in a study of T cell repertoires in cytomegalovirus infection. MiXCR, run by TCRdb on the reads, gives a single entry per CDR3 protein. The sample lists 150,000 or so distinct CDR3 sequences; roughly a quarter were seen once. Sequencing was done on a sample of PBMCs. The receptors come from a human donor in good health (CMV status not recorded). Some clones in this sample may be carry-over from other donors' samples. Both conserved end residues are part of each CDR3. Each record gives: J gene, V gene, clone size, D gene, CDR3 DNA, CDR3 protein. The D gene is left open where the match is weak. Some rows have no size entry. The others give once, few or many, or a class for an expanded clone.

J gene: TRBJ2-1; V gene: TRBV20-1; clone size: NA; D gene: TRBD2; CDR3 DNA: TGCAGTGCCGGGCCGGGACTACCTTCCTACAATGAGCAGTTCTTC; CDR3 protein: CSAGPGLPSYNEQFF
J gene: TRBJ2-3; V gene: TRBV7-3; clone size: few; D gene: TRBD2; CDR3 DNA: TGTGCCAGCGTCACTAGCGGGACTAGCACTCCCACAGATACGCAGTATTTT; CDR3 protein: CASVTSGTSTPTDTQYF
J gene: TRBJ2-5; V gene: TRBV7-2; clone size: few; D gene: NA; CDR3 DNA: TGTGCCAGCAGCTTTTTTGAGACCCAGTACTTC; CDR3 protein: CASSFFETQYF
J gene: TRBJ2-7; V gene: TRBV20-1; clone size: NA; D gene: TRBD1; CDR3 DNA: TGCAGTGCTACCCCCTGGACAGGGAGCGACGAGCAGTACTTC; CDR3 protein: CSATPWTGSDEQYF
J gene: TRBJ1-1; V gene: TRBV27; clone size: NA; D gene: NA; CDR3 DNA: TGTGCCAGCAGTTATGGAACAGAAGCTTTCTTT; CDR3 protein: CASSYGTEAFF
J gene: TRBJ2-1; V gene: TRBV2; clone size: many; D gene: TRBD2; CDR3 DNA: TGTGCCAGCAGTGGGCGGGGGGCGCTTGAAAATGAGCAGTTCTTC; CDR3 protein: CASSGRGALENEQFF
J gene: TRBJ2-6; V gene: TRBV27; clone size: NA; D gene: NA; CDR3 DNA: TGTGCCAGCAGTTTATTGGGTTGGGCTTCAAGCTCTGGGGCCAACGTCCTGACTTTC; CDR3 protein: CASSLLGWASSSGANVLTF
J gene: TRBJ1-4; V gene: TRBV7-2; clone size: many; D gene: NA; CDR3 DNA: TGTGCCAGCAGCTTGCAAAGGGCTGAAAAACTGTTTTTT; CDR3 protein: CASSLQRAEKLFF
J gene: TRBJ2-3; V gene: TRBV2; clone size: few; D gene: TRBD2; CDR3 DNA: TGTGCCAGCAGCGGAGCGGGGGTGGATACGCAGTATTTT; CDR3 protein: CASSGAGVDTQYF
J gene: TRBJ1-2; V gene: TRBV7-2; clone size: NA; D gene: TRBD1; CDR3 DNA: TGTGCCAGCAGCTTAGCTCGGGACAGGCATGGCTACACCTTC; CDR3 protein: CASSLARDRHGYTF
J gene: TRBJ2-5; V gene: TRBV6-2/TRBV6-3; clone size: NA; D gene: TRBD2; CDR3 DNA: TGTGCCAGCACCTACCTGGGAGGGCCAGGAGAGACCCAGTACTTC; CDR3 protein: CASTYLGGPGETQYF
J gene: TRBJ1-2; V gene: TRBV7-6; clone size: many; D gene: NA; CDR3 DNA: TGTGCCAGCAGCTTAGAGTCCCACAGGATGAGGGCCTATGGCTACACCTTC; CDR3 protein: CASSLESHRMRAYGYTF
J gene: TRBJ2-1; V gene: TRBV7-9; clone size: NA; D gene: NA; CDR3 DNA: TGTGCCAGCAGCTTAAGTCGGGTGGGAGTCCCTTACAATGAGCAGTTCTTC; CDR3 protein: CASSLSRVGVPYNEQFF
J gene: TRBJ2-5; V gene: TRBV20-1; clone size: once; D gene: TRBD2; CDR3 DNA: TGCAGTGCAACGGGACTAGCGGGAAAAGAGACCCAGTACTTC; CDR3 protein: CSATGLAGKETQYF
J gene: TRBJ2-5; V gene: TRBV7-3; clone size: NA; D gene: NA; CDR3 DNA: TGTGCCAGCAGCAAACAGGGAGGAGAGACCCAGTACTTC; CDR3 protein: CASSKQGGETQYF
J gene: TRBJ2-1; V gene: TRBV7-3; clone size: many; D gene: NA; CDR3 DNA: TGTGCCAGCAGCCATAGCGGCTCTGAGCAGTTCTTC; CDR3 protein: CASSHSGSEQFF
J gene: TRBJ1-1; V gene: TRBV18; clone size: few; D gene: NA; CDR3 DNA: TGTGCCAGCTCACCTATCGGAACAGGGAACACTGAAGCTTTCTTT; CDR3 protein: CASSPIGTGNTEAFF
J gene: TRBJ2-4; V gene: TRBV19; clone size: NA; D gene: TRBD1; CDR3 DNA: TGTGCCAGTAGTATAGACAACAGGGGCGGAAACATTCAGTACTTC; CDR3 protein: CASSIDNRGGNIQYF
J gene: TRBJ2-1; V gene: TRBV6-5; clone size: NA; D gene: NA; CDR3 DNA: TGTGCCAGCAGGGGACATGCGGAGTATGAGCAGTTCTTC; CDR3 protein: CASRGHAEYEQFF
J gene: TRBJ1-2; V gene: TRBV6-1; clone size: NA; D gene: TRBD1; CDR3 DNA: TGTGCCAGCAGATCCGGGACAGGGGTGAACTATGGCTACACCTTC; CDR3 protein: CASRSGTGVNYGYTF
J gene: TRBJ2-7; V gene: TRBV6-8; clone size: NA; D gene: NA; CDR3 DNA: TGTGCCAGCAGTTACTCGATCTTGGCCGAGCAGTACTTC; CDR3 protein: CASSYSILAEQYF
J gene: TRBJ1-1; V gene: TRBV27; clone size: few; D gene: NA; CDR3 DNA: TGTGCCAGCAGTTTAGGGCAGGGCATACTGAACACTGAAGCTTTCTTT; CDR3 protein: CASSLGQGILNTEAFF
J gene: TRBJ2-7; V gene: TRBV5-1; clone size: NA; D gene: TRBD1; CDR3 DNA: TGCGCCAGCAAGGGACAGGGCTCTCTCGAGCAGTACTTC; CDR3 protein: CASKGQGSLEQYF
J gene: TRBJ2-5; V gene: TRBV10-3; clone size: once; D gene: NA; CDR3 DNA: TGTGCCATCAGTGAGGGGGGGCAGGGCCTCCAAGAGACCCAGTACTTC; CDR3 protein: CAISEGGQGLQETQYF
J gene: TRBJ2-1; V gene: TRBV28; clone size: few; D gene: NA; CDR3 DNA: TGTGCCAGCAGTACCTCTCTGGGAAAAGGTGAGCAGTTCTTC; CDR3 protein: CASSTSLGKGEQFF
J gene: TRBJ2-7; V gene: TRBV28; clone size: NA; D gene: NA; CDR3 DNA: TGTGTCAGCAGTTCCGAGGTCTACGAGCAGTACTTC; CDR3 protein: CVSSSEVYEQYF
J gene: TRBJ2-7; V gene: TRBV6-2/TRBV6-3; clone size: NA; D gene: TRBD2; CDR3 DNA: TGTGCCAGCAGTTACCGGGCGGGAGACCACTACGAGCAGTACTTC; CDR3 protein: CASSYRAGDHYEQYF
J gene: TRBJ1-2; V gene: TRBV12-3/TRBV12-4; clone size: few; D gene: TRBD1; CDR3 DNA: TGTGCCAGCAGTCGGGACAGGAACTATGGCTACACCTTC; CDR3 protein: CASSRDRNYGYTF
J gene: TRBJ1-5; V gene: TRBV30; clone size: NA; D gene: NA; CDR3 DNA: TGTGCCTGGAGTGTACCCCAGGGGCCCCAGCATTTT; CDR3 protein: CAWSVPQGPQHF
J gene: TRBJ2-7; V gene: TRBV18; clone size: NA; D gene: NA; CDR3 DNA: TGTGCCAGCTCACCCCAGGTTCCCTACGAGCAGTACTTC; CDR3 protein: CASSPQVPYEQYF
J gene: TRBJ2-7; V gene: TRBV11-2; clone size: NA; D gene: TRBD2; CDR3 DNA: TGTGCCAGCAGACATCCTAGCGGGAGGGAAGAGCAGTACTTC; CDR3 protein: CASRHPSGREEQYF
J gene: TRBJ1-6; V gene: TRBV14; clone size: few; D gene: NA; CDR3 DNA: TGTGCCAGCAGCCAATTTAGCCATTCACCCCTCCACTTT; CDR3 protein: CASSQFSHSPLHF
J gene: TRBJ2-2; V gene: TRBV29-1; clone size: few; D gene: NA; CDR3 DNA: TGCAGCGTTGGATTCCAAGGCGGGGAGCTGTTTTTT; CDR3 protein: CSVGFQGGELFF
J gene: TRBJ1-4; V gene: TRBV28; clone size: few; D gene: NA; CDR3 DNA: TGTGCCAGCATGAGGGGGGTACATGAAAAACTGTTTTTT; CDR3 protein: CASMRGVHEKLFF
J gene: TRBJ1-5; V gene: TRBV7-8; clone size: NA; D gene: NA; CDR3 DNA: TGTGCCAGCAGCTTAGCGGGGCATTCCAATCAGCCCCAGCATTTT; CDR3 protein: CASSLAGHSNQPQHF
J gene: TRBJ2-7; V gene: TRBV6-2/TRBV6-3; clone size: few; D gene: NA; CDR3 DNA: TGTGCCAGCGGCAGGAGGGGGCGCGGGGGATACGAGCAGTACTTC; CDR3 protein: CASGRRGRGGYEQYF
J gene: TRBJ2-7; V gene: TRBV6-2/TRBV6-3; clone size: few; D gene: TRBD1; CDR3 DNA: TGTGCCAGCAGTTACTCAACTTTCGGGACAGGGGGCTACGAGCAGTACTTC; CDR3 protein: CASSYSTFGTGGYEQYF
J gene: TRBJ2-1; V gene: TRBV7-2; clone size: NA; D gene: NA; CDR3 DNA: TGTGCCAGCAGCACCGGGTCGGCAGCCTACAATGAGCAGTTCTTC; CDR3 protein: CASSTGSAAYNEQFF
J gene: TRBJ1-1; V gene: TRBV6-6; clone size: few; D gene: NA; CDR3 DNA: TGTGCCAGCACCCCCGCGCCCTCGAACACTGAAGCTTTCTTT; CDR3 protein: CASTPAPSNTEAFF
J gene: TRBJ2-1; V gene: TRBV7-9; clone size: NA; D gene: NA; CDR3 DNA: TGTGCCAGCAGCCCTATGGGGGTAGAGCAGTTCTTC; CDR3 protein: CASSPMGVEQFF
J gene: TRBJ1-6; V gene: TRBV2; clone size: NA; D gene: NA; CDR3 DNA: TGTGCCAGCCAGTACAGGGAATTGAATTCACCCCTCCACTTT; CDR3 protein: CASQYRELNSPLHF
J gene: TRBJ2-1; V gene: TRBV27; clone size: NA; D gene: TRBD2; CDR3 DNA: TGTGCCAGCCGGACTAGCGGGAGGGTTTCCTACAATGAGCAGTTCTTC; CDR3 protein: CASRTSGRVSYNEQFF
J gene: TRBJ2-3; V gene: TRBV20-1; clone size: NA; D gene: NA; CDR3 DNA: TGCAGTGCGAAGGGTCAGGATACAGATACGCAGTATTTT; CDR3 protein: CSAKGQDTDTQYF
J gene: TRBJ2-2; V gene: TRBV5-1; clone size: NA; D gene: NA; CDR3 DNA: TGCGCCAGCGGCCTCACCGGGGAGCTGTTTTTT; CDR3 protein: CASGLTGELFF